This passage covers 15 T cell receptor beta chains from one sample sequenced in a study of control samples from healthy donors and cancer patients. TCRdb's table, derived via immunoSEQ multiplex PCR, lists solely in-frame clones and lacks some. The sample has around 110,000 clones; roughly 91% are singletons. Sequencing was done on a sample of blood. These receptors came from a woman aged 70-85 years in good health.

The chain couples TRBV4-2 to TRBJ2-5; no reliable D call. Germline CDR1 and CDR2: LGHNA and YNFKEQ. The CDR3 has 13 residues. V lost 2 bases to trimming and J lost 5 bases, with 9 bases between them. DNA for the CDR3: TGTGCCAGCAGCCAATCGAACCGGGAGACCCAGTACTTC. Translating gives CASSQSNRETQYF.

The chain couples TRBV28 to TRBJ1-2; tentative D call: TRBD1 (5 bases). With 6 bases removed from V and 2 bases from J, the gap between germline ends came to 13 bases. This CDR3 has 14 residues. Germline CDR1 reads MDHEN; CDR2 reads SYDVKM. CDR3 residues: CASSLIEGNYGYTF. The CDR3 region has the DNA TGTGCCAGCAGCTTAATAGAGGGGAACTATGGCTACACCTTC.

This chain joins TRBV6-1 and TRBJ1-5; 7 nucleotides match TRBD1. This CDR3 contains 18 residues. The ends lost 4 bases at V and 0 bases at J; junction bases unmatched: 12. Germline V gene sequence: CDR1 MNHNS, CDR2 SASEGT. This chain's CDR3 is CASSAGQKHIYSNQPQHF. In nucleotides, the CDR3 is TGTGCCAGCAGTGCGGGACAGAAGCATATATATAGCAATCAGCCCCAGCATTTT.

The chain joins TRBV6-6 to TRBJ1-1, with a possible D match to TRBD1 (6 bases). Germline V gene data show CDR1 as MNHNY and CDR2 as SVGAGI (reference sequence). The CDR3 length is 15 residues. V lost 6 bases and J lost 0, with 14 bases in between. The CDR3 protein is CASRAPQGVNTEAFF. The CDR3 nucleotides read TGTGCCAGCAGAGCCCCACAGGGCGTGAACACTGAAGCTTTCTTT.

The CDR3 is CASSQDRVGRTEAFF. The CDR3 bases are TGCGCCAGCAGCCAAGATCGGGTAGGGCGCACTGAAGCTTTCTTT. The V call is TRBV4-1, the J call TRBJ1-1; D unresolved. Trimming pared 0 bases from V and 4 bases from J, leaving 12 bases between. The CDR3 runs to 15 residues. Per the germline V gene, CDR1 is MGHRA and CDR2 is YSYEKL.

On this clone: An end of the junction differs from the germline gene, which may be a read error. V gene TRBV6-1 combines with J gene TRBJ2-2; D assignment may be TRBD1 or TRBD2 (5 bases each). The germline CDR1 and CDR2 sequences are MNHNS and SASEGT. The CDR3 contains 15 residues. The DNA for the CDR3 is TGTGCCAGCAGTGAAGGAGCACAGGAACACCGGGGAGCTGTTTTT. Its translation is CASSEGAQEHRGAVF.

The chain uses TRBV6-5 and TRBJ2-5; D remains unclear. Germline CDR1 is MNHEY and CDR2 is SVGAGI. The ends were cut back, 5 bases at V and 0 bases at J, with 10 bases in the middle. This CDR3 is 14 amino acids long. Here the CDR3 DNA reads TGTGCCAGCAGTCACAACAGAGACCAAGAGACCCAGTACTTC. The encoded protein is CASSHNRDQETQYF.

The rearrangement links TRBV5-1 to TRBJ2-5; D is uncertain. The CDR3 sequence is 14 residues long. The V end was cut by 7 bases, the J end by 1 base, with 14 bases between. In germline, CDR1 is SGHRS, CDR2 YFSETQ. In DNA form, the CDR3 reads TGCGCCAGCGGCCCCGACGGTGGCCAAGAGACCCAGTACTTC. Its translation: CASGPDGGQETQYF.

This chain links TRBV3-1 (or the pseudogene TRBV3-2) with TRBJ2-3; 7 bases align to TRBD2. There are 15 residues in the CDR3. V dropped 4 bases and J dropped 4; count of bases not matched to a gene: 8. Per the germline V gene, CDR1 is LGHDT and CDR2 is YNNKEL (reference sequence). CDR3 region: CASSPQLAPADTQYF. The CDR3 DNA follows: TGTGCCAGCAGCCCGCAACTAGCGCCCGCAGATACGCAGTATTTT.

The genes are TRBV18 and TRBJ2-3; D is uncertain. The germline V gene has CDR1 KGHSH and CDR2 LQKENI. Trimming removed 4 bases at V and 8 bases at J, with 10 bases between. The CDR3 extends over 12 amino acids. The CDR3 DNA follows: TGTGCCAGCTCACGGGCAGAGGCTACGCAGTATTTT. As protein: CASSRAEATQYF.

The chain combines TRBV5-5 with TRBJ1-1; D might be TRBD1 (5 bases). This CDR3 spans 16 amino acids. V gave up 3 bases and J gave up 1 base, with 16 bases separating them. In germline, CDR1 is SGHKS, CDR2 YYEKEE (reference sequence). The DNA of the CDR3 is TGTGCCAGCAGCTGGGGACCGATAGCTGGGAACACTGAAGCTTTCTTT. This encodes CASSWGPIAGNTEAFF.

Only one count was recorded for this clone. This chain links TRBV7-3 with TRBJ2-3, with D perhaps TRBD1 (5 bases). This CDR3 is 15 amino acids long. Germline V CDR1 and CDR2: SGHTA, FQGTGA. Trimming stripped 6 bases from V and 0 bases from J, with 13 bases between. DNA of the CDR3: TGTGCCAGCAGTATAGGGGTTTCTAGCACAGATACGCAGTATTTT. Its protein product is CASSIGVSSTDTQYF.

The chain uses TRBV5-5 and TRBJ1-4; TRBD1 might be the D (6 bases). In germline, CDR1 is SGHKS, CDR2 YYEKEE (reference sequence). This CDR3 contains 14 residues. Trimming took 3 bases from V and 0 from J, leaving 6 bases between them. CDR3 in DNA: TGTGCCAGCAGCTGGGGGCCAACTAATGAAAAACTGTTTTTT. Amino acid sequence: CASSWGPTNEKLFF.

This sequence joins TRBV9 and TRBJ2-2, with 8 bases aligning to TRBD2. This CDR3 has 16 residues. V gave up 4 bases and J gave up 1 base; unmatched junction bases: 6. CDR1 is SGDLS and CDR2 is YYNGEE in the germline V gene. The CDR3, as DNA: TGTGCCAGCAGCCCCCGGCTAGCGGGGAACACCGGGGAGCTGTTTTTT. Its protein is CASSPRLAGNTGELFF.

The rearrangement joins TRBV7-9 to TRBJ1-6; possibly TRBD1 for D (6 bases). This CDR3 has 16 amino acids. Trimming took off 2 bases at V and 5 bases at J, with 13 bases between the two ends. Germline CDR1 SEHNR, CDR2 FQNEAQ (reference sequence). The CDR3: CASSLRGGRDNSPLHF. The CDR3, as DNA: TGTGCCAGCAGCTTACGGGGGGGGCGAGATAATTCACCCCTCCACTTT.